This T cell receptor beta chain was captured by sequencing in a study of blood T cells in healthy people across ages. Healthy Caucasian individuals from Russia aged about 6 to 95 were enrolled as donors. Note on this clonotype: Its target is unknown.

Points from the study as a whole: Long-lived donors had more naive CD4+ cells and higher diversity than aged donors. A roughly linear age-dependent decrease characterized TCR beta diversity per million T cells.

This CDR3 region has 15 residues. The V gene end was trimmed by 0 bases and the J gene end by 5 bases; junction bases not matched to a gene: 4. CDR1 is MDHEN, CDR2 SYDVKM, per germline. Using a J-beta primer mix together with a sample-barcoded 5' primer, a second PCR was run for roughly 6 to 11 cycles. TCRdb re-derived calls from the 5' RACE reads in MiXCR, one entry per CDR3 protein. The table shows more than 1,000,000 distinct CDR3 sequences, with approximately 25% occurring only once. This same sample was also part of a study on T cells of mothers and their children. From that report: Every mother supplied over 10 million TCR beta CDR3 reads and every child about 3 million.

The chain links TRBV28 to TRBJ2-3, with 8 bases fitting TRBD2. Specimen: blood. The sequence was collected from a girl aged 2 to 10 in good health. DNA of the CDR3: TGTGCCAGCAGTTTATGGCGGGGGGCCGGAGATACGCAGTATTTT. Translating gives CASSLWRGAGDTQYF.